This is a list of T cell receptor beta chains from one sample in a study of Ad26.COV2.S vaccination and SARS-CoV-2 variants. Clones were sequenced by immunoSEQ multiplex PCR, and TCRdb holds only the in-frame ones, with some missing. This table holds hundreds of thousands of clones, over 75% found once. Sequencing was performed on peripheral blood, taken in a trial of Ad26.COV2.S vaccine versus placebo. These TCRs come from a person aged 18-65 years who received the Ad26.COV2.S COVID-19 vaccine or a placebo. Both conserved end residues are part of each CDR3. The order of the fields is CDR3 protein, CDR3 DNA, V gene, J gene, CDR3 length, D gene, clone size. A D gene is named only where the DNA matches it firmly. Only some rows state a clone size, as once, few, many or a class for expanded clones.

cdr3_aa: CASSVGASGNIGTYNEQFF
cdr3_nt: TGTGCCAGCAGCGTAGGCGCTAGCGGGAACATTGGAACCTACAATGAGCAGTTCTTC
v_call: TRBV9
j_call: TRBJ2-1
cdr3_length: 19
d_call: TRBD2
clone_size: .

cdr3_aa: CASSNGQDKIYEQYF
cdr3_nt: TGTGCCAGCTCAAATGGACAGGACAAAATCTACGAGCAGTACTTC
v_call: TRBV18
j_call: TRBJ2-7
cdr3_length: 15
d_call: TRBD1
clone_size: .

cdr3_aa: CASSWGPSGSFYEQYF
cdr3_nt: TGCGCCAGCAGCTGGGGTCCTAGCGGGAGCTTCTACGAGCAGTACTTC
v_call: TRBV5-1
j_call: TRBJ2-7
cdr3_length: 16
d_call: TRBD2
clone_size: .

cdr3_aa: CASSLYGQGGQETQYF
cdr3_nt: TGTGCCAGCAGCTTATACGGACAGGGAGGTCAAGAGACCCAGTACTTC
v_call: TRBV7-3
j_call: TRBJ2-5
cdr3_length: 16
d_call: TRBD1
clone_size: once

cdr3_aa: CSASTPVGRARADTQYF
cdr3_nt: TGCAGTGCTAGTACGCCAGTCGGGAGGGCCAGGGCAGATACGCAGTATTTT
v_call: TRBV20-1
j_call: TRBJ2-3
cdr3_length: 17
d_call: TRBD2
clone_size: .

cdr3_aa: CASSSRDRGLGGQYF
cdr3_nt: TGTGCCAGCAGCAGCCGGGACAGGGGGCTAGGAGGGCAGTACTTC
v_call: TRBV7-9
j_call: TRBJ2-7
cdr3_length: 15
d_call: TRBD1
clone_size: .

cdr3_aa: CASMGRLAGGFDEQFF
cdr3_nt: TGTGCCAGCATGGGGAGACTAGCGGGAGGTTTCGATGAGCAGTTCTTC
v_call: TRBV5-6
j_call: TRBJ2-1
cdr3_length: 16
d_call: TRBD2
clone_size: .

cdr3_aa: CASSVAPTLRTEAFF
cdr3_nt: TGTGCCAGCAGCGTAGCCCCAACTCTACGAACTGAAGCTTTCTTT
v_call: TRBV9
j_call: TRBJ1-1
cdr3_length: 15
d_call: .
clone_size: .

cdr3_aa: CASSDSGVSYEQYF
cdr3_nt: TGCGCCAGCAGTGATTCTGGGGTCTCCTACGAGCAGTACTTC
v_call: TRBV10-2
j_call: TRBJ2-7
cdr3_length: 14
d_call: .
clone_size: .

cdr3_aa: CASSFLLAGGNEQFF
cdr3_nt: TGTGCCAGCAGCTTCTTGCTAGCGGGAGGCAATGAGCAGTTCTTC
v_call: TRBV7-9
j_call: TRBJ2-1
cdr3_length: 15
d_call: TRBD2
clone_size: .

cdr3_aa: CAWRRFWGTDTGELFF
cdr3_nt: TGTGCCTGGCGACGTTTTTGGGGTACGGACACCGGGGAGCTGTTTTTT
v_call: TRBV30
j_call: TRBJ2-2
cdr3_length: 16
d_call: .
clone_size: .

cdr3_aa: CASSPGTGGNQPQHF
cdr3_nt: TGTGCCAGCAGCCCGGGGACAGGAGGCAATCAGCCCCAGCATTTT
v_call: TRBV7-2
j_call: TRBJ1-5
cdr3_length: 15
d_call: TRBD1
clone_size: .

cdr3_aa: CASSPRGSSSYEQYF
cdr3_nt: TGTGCCAGCAGCCCCAGAGGGTCTAGCTCCTACGAGCAGTACTTC
v_call: TRBV7-2
j_call: TRBJ2-7
cdr3_length: 15
d_call: .
clone_size: .

cdr3_aa: CASTPGQGALQPQHF
cdr3_nt: TGCGCCAGCACACCGGGACAGGGGGCCTTACAGCCCCAGCATTTT
v_call: TRBV4-1
j_call: TRBJ1-5
cdr3_length: 15
d_call: TRBD1
clone_size: .

cdr3_aa: CASIQGHSQNYGYTF
cdr3_nt: TGTGCCAGTATCCAAGGGCACAGTCAGAACTATGGCTACACCTTC
v_call: TRBV19
j_call: TRBJ1-2
cdr3_length: 15
d_call: .
clone_size: .

cdr3_aa: CSVERTGGGGDTQYF
cdr3_nt: TGCAGCGTTGAACGTACGGGAGGTGGAGGGGATACGCAGTATTTT
v_call: TRBV29-1
j_call: TRBJ2-3
cdr3_length: 15
d_call: TRBD2
clone_size: .

cdr3_aa: CASSSTSGSSYEQYF
cdr3_nt: TGCGCCAGCAGCTCCACTAGCGGGAGCTCCTACGAGCAGTACTTC
v_call: TRBV5-1
j_call: TRBJ2-7
cdr3_length: 15
d_call: TRBD2
clone_size: once

cdr3_aa: CASSESGQGTEAFF
cdr3_nt: TGCGCCAGCAGTGAGTCTGGGCAGGGCACTGAAGCTTTCTTT
v_call: TRBV10-1
j_call: TRBJ1-1
cdr3_length: 14
d_call: .
clone_size: once

cdr3_aa: CASSPPGANYGYTF
cdr3_nt: TGTGCCAGCAGCCCTCCTGGTGCTAACTATGGCTACACCTTC
v_call: TRBV7-2
j_call: TRBJ1-2
cdr3_length: 14
d_call: .
clone_size: .

cdr3_aa: CASSIAGGPETQYF
cdr3_nt: TGTGCCAGTAGTATAGCGGGGGGGCCCGAGACCCAGTACTTC
v_call: TRBV19
j_call: TRBJ2-5
cdr3_length: 14
d_call: TRBD2
clone_size: .

cdr3_aa: CASSTNTGRTGGYTF
cdr3_nt: TGTGCCAGCAGTACGAACACAGGGCGGACGGGTGGCTACACCTTC
v_call: TRBV6-5
j_call: TRBJ1-2
cdr3_length: 15
d_call: .
clone_size: .

cdr3_aa: CASRVSSIGGIYEQYF
cdr3_nt: TGTGCCAGCAGGGTTAGCTCTATAGGGGGCATCTACGAGCAGTACTTC
v_call: TRBV11-2
j_call: TRBJ2-7
cdr3_length: 16
d_call: TRBD1
clone_size: .

cdr3_aa: CATSPTNNEQFF
cdr3_nt: TGTGCCACCAGTCCAACCAACAATGAGCAGTTCTTC
v_call: TRBV24-1
j_call: TRBJ2-1
cdr3_length: 12
d_call: .
clone_size: .

cdr3_aa: CASSLTGEQYF
cdr3_nt: TGTGCCAGCAGCTTGACGGGAGAGCAGTACTTC
v_call: TRBV5-6
j_call: TRBJ2-7
cdr3_length: 11
d_call: .
clone_size: .

cdr3_aa: CASSLAFSTRDRGDTQYF
cdr3_nt: TGTGCCAGCAGTTTAGCTTTTTCTACCCGGGACAGGGGAGATACGCAGTATTTT
v_call: TRBV27
j_call: TRBJ2-3
cdr3_length: 18
d_call: TRBD1
clone_size: .

cdr3_aa: CASSQDMGQGAQHF
cdr3_nt: TGTGCCAGCAGCCAAGATATGGGGCAGGGGGCCCAGCATTTT
v_call: TRBV4-2
j_call: TRBJ1-5
cdr3_length: 14
d_call: TRBD1
clone_size: few

cdr3_aa: CASSLELAKNIQYF
cdr3_nt: TGCGCCAGCAGCTTGGAACTAGCCAAAAACATTCAGTACTTC
v_call: TRBV5-1
j_call: TRBJ2-4
cdr3_length: 14
d_call: .
clone_size: few

cdr3_aa: CASRRTTGENEKLFF
cdr3_nt: TGTGCCAGCAGACGGACCACCGGAGAGAATGAAAAACTGTTTTTT
v_call: TRBV6-5
j_call: TRBJ1-4
cdr3_length: 15
d_call: .
clone_size: .

cdr3_aa: CASSLGFDEQFF
cdr3_nt: TGCGCCAGCAGCTTGGGTTTCGATGAGCAGTTCTTC
v_call: TRBV5-1
j_call: TRBJ2-1
cdr3_length: 12
d_call: .
clone_size: .

cdr3_aa: CASSPGGGSSSTDTQYF
cdr3_nt: TGTGCCAGCAGCCCCGGGGGGGGTTCTTCTAGCACAGATACGCAGTATTTT
v_call: TRBV7-6
j_call: TRBJ2-3
cdr3_length: 17
d_call: TRBD2
clone_size: .

cdr3_aa: CSAVDSYEQYF
cdr3_nt: TGCAGTGCTGTAGACTCCTACGAGCAGTACTTC
v_call: TRBV20-1
j_call: TRBJ2-7
cdr3_length: 11
d_call: .
clone_size: .

cdr3_aa: CASSYSAGPADEKLFF
cdr3_nt: TGTGCCAGCAGTTACTCGGCGGGACCGGCAGACGAAAAACTGTTTTTT
v_call: TRBV6-5
j_call: TRBJ1-4
cdr3_length: 16
d_call: .
clone_size: .

cdr3_aa: CASSTTGGAKFNEQFF
cdr3_nt: TGTGCCAGCAGCACCACAGGGGGCGCTAAGTTCAATGAGCAGTTCTTC
v_call: TRBV7-9
j_call: TRBJ2-1
cdr3_length: 16
d_call: TRBD1
clone_size: .

cdr3_aa: CAWIPGEGWVYGYTF
cdr3_nt: TGTGCCTGGATCCCCGGGGAAGGGTGGGTCTATGGCTACACCTTC
v_call: TRBV30
j_call: TRBJ1-2
cdr3_length: 15
d_call: .
clone_size: .

cdr3_aa: CASSLYQGGNTEAFF
cdr3_nt: TGCGCCAGCAGCTTATATCAGGGGGGGAACACTGAAGCTTTCTTT
v_call: TRBV5-1
j_call: TRBJ1-1
cdr3_length: 15
d_call: TRBD1
clone_size: .

cdr3_aa: CASSTSNYGYTF
cdr3_nt: TGTGCCAGCAGCACCAGTAACTATGGCTACACCTTC
v_call: TRBV11-2
j_call: TRBJ1-2
cdr3_length: 12
d_call: .
clone_size: .

cdr3_aa: CAWSGVSQNNEQYF
cdr3_nt: TGTGCCTGGAGTGGAGTCTCTCAGAATAACGAGCAGTACTTC
v_call: TRBV30
j_call: TRBJ2-7
cdr3_length: 14
d_call: .
clone_size: once

cdr3_aa: CASSLRMAGTGPDQPQHF
cdr3_nt: TGTGCCAGTAGTCTGCGCATGGCCGGGACAGGGCCTGATCAGCCCCAGCATTTT
v_call: TRBV19
j_call: TRBJ1-5
cdr3_length: 18
d_call: TRBD1
clone_size: once

cdr3_aa: CASSWEGQNTEAFF
cdr3_nt: TGCGCCAGCAGCTGGGAGGGTCAGAACACTGAAGCTTTCTTT
v_call: TRBV5-1
j_call: TRBJ1-1
cdr3_length: 14
d_call: .
clone_size: .

cdr3_aa: CASSVESYNSPLHF
cdr3_nt: TGCGCCAGCAGCGTTGAATCCTATAATTCACCCCTCCACTTT
v_call: TRBV5-1
j_call: TRBJ1-6
cdr3_length: 14
d_call: .
clone_size: .

cdr3_aa: CASSPRERSSYEQYF
cdr3_nt: TGTGCCAGCTCACCCCGTGAGAGAAGCTCCTACGAGCAGTACTTC
v_call: TRBV18
j_call: TRBJ2-7
cdr3_length: 15
d_call: .
clone_size: .

cdr3_aa: CSVFPLGRVGYTF
cdr3_nt: TGCAGCGTTTTTCCACTCGGCAGGGTTGGCTACACCTTC
v_call: TRBV29-1
j_call: TRBJ1-2
cdr3_length: 13
d_call: .
clone_size: .

cdr3_aa: CASSADSRSGNTIYF
cdr3_nt: TGTGCCAGCAGCGCCGACAGTCGCTCTGGAAACACCATATATTTT
v_call: TRBV7-2
j_call: TRBJ1-3
cdr3_length: 15
d_call: .
clone_size: .

cdr3_aa: CASSSGTGLKAGELFF
cdr3_nt: TGCGCCAGCAGCTCGGGGACAGGGTTGAAGGCCGGGGAGCTGTTTTTT
v_call: TRBV5-1
j_call: TRBJ2-2
cdr3_length: 16
d_call: TRBD1
clone_size: once

cdr3_aa: CASSLGVSNQPQHF
cdr3_nt: TGTGCCAGCAGCTTAGGGGTTAGCAATCAGCCCCAGCATTTT
v_call: TRBV13
j_call: TRBJ1-5
cdr3_length: 14
d_call: .
clone_size: .

cdr3_aa: CASSLGSEADGYEQYF
cdr3_nt: TGTGCCAGCAGCTTAGGATCAGAAGCGGACGGGTACGAGCAGTACTTC
v_call: TRBV7-9
j_call: TRBJ2-7
cdr3_length: 16
d_call: .
clone_size: few

cdr3_aa: CASSDLTGGNQPQHF
cdr3_nt: TGTGCCAGCAGTGACCTAACAGGGGGCAATCAGCCCCAGCATTTT
v_call: TRBV6-1
j_call: TRBJ1-5
cdr3_length: 15
d_call: TRBD1
clone_size: .

cdr3_aa: CASSERMGVYGYTF
cdr3_nt: TGTGCCAGCAGTGAGCGGATGGGGGTCTATGGCTACACCTTC
v_call: TRBV2
j_call: TRBJ1-2
cdr3_length: 14
d_call: .
clone_size: .

cdr3_aa: CASSRQGGQPQHF
cdr3_nt: TGTGCCAGCAGCAGACAGGGGGGACAGCCCCAGCATTTT
v_call: TRBV3-1/TRBV3-2
j_call: TRBJ1-5
cdr3_length: 13
d_call: TRBD1
clone_size: .

cdr3_aa: CASSQVRIAGLSGANVLTF
cdr3_nt: TGCGCCAGCAGCCAAGTTAGAATAGCGGGCCTCTCTGGGGCCAACGTCCTGACTTTC
v_call: TRBV4-1
j_call: TRBJ2-6
cdr3_length: 19
d_call: TRBD2
clone_size: .

cdr3_aa: CASSITSGVSYNEQFF
cdr3_nt: TGTGCCAGCAGCATCACTAGCGGAGTCTCCTACAATGAGCAGTTCTTC
v_call: TRBV11-2
j_call: TRBJ2-1
cdr3_length: 16
d_call: TRBD2
clone_size: .

cdr3_aa: CASSLTESSSYEQYF
cdr3_nt: TGTGCCAGCAGCTTGACAGAAAGTTCATCCTACGAGCAGTACTTC
v_call: TRBV7-9
j_call: TRBJ2-7
cdr3_length: 15
d_call: .
clone_size: .

cdr3_aa: CASGTGLSSYEQYF
cdr3_nt: TGTGCCAGCGGGACAGGGCTCAGCTCCTACGAGCAGTACTTC
v_call: TRBV14
j_call: TRBJ2-7
cdr3_length: 14
d_call: TRBD1
clone_size: .

cdr3_aa: CASSPQQEMGEAFF
cdr3_nt: TGTGCCAGCAGCCCACAGCAGGAGATGGGCGAAGCTTTCTTT
v_call: TRBV4-2
j_call: TRBJ1-1
cdr3_length: 14
d_call: .
clone_size: .

cdr3_aa: CASSLGASSTDTQYF
cdr3_nt: TGTGCCAGCAGCTTAGGGGCTTCTAGCACAGATACGCAGTATTTT
v_call: TRBV11-2
j_call: TRBJ2-3
cdr3_length: 15
d_call: .
clone_size: once